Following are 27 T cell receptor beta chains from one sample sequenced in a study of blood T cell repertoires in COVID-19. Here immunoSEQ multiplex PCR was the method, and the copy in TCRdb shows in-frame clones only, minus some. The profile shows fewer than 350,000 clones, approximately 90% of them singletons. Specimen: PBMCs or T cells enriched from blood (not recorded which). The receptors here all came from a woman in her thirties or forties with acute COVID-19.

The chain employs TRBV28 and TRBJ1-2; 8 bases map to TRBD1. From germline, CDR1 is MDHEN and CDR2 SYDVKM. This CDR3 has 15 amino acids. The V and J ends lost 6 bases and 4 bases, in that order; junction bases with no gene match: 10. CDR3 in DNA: TGTGCCAGCAGACACTTTGGACAGGGCGGCTATGGCTACACCTTC. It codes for CASRHFGQGGYGYTF.

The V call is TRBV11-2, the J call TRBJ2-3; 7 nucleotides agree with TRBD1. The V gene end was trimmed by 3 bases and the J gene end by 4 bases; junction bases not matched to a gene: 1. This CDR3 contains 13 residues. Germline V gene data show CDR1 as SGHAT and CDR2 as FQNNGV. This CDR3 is CASSFTGADTQYF. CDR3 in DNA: TGTGCCAGCAGCTTTACAGGGGCAGATACGCAGTATTTT.

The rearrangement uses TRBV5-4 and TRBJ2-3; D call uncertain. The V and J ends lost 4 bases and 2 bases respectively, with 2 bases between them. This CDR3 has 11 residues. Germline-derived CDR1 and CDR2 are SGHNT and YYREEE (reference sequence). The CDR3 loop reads CASSHTDTQYF. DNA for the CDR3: TGTGCCAGCAGCCACACAGATACGCAGTATTTT. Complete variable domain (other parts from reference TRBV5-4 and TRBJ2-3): ETGVTQSPTHLIKTRGQQVTLRCSSQSGHNTVSWYQQALGQGPQFIFQYYREEENGRGNFPPRFSGLQFPNYSSELNVNALELDDSALYLCASSHTDTQYFGPGTRLTVL.

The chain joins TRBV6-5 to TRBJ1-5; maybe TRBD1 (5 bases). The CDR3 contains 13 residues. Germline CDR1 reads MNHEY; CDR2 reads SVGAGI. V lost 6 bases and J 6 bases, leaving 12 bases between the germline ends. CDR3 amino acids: CASSRGSGQPQHF. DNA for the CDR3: TGTGCCAGCAGCCGGGGGTCGGGTCAGCCCCAGCATTTT.

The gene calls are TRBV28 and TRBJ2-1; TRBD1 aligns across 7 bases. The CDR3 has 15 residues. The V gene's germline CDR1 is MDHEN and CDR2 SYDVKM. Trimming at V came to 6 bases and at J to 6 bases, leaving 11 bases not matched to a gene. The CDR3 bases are TGTGCCAGCAGGGCCGGGACAGTGGCCCTCAATGAGCAGTTCTTC. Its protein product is CASRAGTVALNEQFF.

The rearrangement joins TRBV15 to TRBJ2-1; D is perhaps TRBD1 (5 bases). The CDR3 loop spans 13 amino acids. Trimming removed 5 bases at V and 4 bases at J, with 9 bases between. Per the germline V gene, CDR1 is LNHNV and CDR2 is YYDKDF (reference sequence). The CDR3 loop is CATSGRQYNEQFF. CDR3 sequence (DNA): TGTGCCACCAGCGGCAGACAGTACAATGAGCAGTTCTTC.

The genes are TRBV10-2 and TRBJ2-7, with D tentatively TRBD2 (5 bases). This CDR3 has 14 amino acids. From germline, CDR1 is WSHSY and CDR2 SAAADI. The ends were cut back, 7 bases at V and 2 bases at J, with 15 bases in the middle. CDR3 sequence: CASKPGRTAYEQYF. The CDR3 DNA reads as TGCGCCAGCAAGCCGGGAAGGACGGCCTACGAGCAGTACTTC.

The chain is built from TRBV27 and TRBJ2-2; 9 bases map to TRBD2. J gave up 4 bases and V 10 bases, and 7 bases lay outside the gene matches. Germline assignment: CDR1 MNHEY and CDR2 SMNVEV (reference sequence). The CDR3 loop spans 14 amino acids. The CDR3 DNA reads TGTGCCACCGGAGCGGGGGGACGCACCGGGGAGCTGTTTTTT. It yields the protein CATGAGGRTGELFF.

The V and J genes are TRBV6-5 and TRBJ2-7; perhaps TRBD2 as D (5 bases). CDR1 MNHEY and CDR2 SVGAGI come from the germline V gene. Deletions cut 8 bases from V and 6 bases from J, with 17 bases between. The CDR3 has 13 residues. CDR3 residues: CASLGLRTGEQYF. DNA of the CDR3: TGTGCCAGCTTAGGTTTGAGGACTGGCGAGCAGTACTTC.

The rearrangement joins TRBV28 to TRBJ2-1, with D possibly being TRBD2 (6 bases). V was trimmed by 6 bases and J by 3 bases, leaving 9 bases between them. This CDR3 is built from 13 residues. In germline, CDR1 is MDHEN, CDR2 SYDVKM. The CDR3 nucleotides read TGTGCCAGCAGGCAGGGAGGCTACAATGAGCAGTTCTTC. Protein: CASRQGGYNEQFF.

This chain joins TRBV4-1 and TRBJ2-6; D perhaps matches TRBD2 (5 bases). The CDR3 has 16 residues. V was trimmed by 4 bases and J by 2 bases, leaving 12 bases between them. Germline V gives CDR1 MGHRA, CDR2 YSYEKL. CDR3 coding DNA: TGCGCCAGCAGCCTGGAGAGAGGGACTGGGGCCAACGTCCTGACTTTC. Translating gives CASSLERGTGANVLTF.

DNA of the CDR3: TGTGCCACCAGCCAGGCGGGGCACATACCCTCAAACACTGAAGCTTTCTTT. Residues: CATSQAGHIPSNTEAFF. This chain links TRBV15 with TRBJ1-1; D possibly corresponds to TRBD1 (5 bases). CDR3 length equals 17 residues. CDR1 and CDR2 (germline): LNHNV, YYDKDF (reference sequence). Trimming removed 5 bases from V and 2 bases from J, with 21 bases in between.

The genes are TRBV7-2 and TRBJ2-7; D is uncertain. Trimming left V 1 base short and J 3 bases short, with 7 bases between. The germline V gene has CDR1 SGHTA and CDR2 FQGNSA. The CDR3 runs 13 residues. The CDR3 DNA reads TGTGCCAGCAGCTTAGACAGCAACTACGAGCAGTACTTC. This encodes CASSLDSNYEQYF.

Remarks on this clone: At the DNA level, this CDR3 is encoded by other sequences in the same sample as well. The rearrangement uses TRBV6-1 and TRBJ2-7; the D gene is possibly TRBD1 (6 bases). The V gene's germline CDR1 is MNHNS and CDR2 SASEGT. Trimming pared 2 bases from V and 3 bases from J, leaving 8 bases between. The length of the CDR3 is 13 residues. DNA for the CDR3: TGTGCCAGCAGTGAACAGGGGAACTACGAGCAGTACTTC. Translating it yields CASSEQGNYEQYF.

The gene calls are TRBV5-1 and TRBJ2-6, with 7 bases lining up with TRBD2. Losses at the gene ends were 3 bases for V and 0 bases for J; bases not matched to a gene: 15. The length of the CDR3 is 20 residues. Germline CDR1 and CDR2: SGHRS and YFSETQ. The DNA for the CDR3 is TGCGCCAGCAGCTCTCAATCCCCAAGCGGGATTGGCTCTGGGGCCAACGTCCTGACTTTC. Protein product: CASSSQSPSGIGSGANVLTF.

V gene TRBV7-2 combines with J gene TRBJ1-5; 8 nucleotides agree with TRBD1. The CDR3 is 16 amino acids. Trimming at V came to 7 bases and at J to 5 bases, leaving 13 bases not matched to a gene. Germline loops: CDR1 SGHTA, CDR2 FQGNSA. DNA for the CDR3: TGTGCCAGCATCCAGGGGGCGGGTATACCCGATCAGCCCCAGCATTTT. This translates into CASIQGAGIPDQPQHF.

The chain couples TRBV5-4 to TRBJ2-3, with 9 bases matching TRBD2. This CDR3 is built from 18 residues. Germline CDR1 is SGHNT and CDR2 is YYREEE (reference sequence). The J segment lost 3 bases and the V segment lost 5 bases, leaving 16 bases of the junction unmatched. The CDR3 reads CASRDPQAREGPTDTQYF. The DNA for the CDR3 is TGTGCCAGCAGGGACCCACAGGCGCGGGAGGGCCCGACAGATACGCAGTATTTT.

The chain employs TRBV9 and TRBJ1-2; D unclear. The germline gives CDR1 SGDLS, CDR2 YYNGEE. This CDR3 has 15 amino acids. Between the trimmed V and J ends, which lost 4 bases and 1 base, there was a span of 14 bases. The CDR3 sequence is CASSSGGSFNYGYTF. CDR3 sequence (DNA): TGTGCCAGCAGCAGCGGAGGAAGTTTTAACTATGGCTACACCTTC.

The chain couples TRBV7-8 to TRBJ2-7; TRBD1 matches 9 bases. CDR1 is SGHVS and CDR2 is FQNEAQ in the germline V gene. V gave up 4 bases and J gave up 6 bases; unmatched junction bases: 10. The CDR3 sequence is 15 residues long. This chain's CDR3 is CASSSSGTGSREQYF. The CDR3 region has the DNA TGTGCCAGCAGCTCATCCGGGACAGGGTCCCGCGAGCAGTACTTC.

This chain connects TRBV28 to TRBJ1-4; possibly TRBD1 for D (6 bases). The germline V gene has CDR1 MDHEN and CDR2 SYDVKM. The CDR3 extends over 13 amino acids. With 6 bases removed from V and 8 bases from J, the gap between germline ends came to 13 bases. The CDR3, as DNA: TGTGCCAGCAGGACAGGTTCGGGCGAAAAACTGTTTTTT. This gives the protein CASRTGSGEKLFF.

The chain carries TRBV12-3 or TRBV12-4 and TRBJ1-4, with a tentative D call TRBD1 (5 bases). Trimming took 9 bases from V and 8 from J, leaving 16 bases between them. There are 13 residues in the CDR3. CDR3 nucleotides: TGTGCCAGTAGGGGACGCCGGGAGGAAAAACTGTTTTTT. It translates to CASRGRREEKLFF.

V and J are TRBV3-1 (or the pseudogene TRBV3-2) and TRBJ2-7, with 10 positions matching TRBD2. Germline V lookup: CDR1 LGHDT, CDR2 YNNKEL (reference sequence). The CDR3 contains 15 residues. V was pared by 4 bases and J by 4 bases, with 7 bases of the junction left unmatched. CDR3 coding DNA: TGTGCCAGCAGCCCTGGAGCGGGGGGGCGGTACGAGCAGTACTTC. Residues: CASSPGAGGRYEQYF.

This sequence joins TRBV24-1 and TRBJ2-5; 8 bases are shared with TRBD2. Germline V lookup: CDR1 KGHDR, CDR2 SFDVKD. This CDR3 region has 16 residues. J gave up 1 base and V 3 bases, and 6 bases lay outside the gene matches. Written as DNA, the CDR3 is TGTGCCACCAGTGATACGCGGGGGGTCCGCCAAGAGACCCAGTACTTC. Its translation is CATSDTRGVRQETQYF.

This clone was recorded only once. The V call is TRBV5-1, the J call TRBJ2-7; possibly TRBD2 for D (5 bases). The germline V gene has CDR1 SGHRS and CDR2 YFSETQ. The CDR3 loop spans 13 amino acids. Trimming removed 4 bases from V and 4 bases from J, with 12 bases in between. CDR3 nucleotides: TGCGCCAGCAGCACCAATGAGGGTTACGAGCAGTACTTC. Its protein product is CASSTNEGYEQYF.

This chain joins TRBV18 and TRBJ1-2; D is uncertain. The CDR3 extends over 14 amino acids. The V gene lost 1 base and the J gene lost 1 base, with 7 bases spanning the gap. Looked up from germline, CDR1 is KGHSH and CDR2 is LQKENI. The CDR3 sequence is CASSPREGNYGYTF. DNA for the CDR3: TGTGCCAGCTCACCACGGGAGGGTAACTATGGCTACACCTTC.

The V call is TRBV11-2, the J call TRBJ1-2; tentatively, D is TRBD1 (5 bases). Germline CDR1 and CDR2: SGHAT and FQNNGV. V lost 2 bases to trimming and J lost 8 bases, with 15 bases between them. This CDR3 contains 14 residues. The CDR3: CASSLSMQGIGYTF. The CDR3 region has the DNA TGTGCCAGCAGCTTATCCATGCAGGGAATCGGCTACACCTTC.

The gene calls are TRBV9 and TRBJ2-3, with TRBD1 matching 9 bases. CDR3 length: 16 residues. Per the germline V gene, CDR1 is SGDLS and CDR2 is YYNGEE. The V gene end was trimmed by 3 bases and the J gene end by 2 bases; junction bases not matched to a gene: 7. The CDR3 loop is CASSDRGRLDTDTQYF. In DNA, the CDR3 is TGTGCCAGCAGCGACAGGGGGCGATTAGACACAGATACGCAGTATTTT.